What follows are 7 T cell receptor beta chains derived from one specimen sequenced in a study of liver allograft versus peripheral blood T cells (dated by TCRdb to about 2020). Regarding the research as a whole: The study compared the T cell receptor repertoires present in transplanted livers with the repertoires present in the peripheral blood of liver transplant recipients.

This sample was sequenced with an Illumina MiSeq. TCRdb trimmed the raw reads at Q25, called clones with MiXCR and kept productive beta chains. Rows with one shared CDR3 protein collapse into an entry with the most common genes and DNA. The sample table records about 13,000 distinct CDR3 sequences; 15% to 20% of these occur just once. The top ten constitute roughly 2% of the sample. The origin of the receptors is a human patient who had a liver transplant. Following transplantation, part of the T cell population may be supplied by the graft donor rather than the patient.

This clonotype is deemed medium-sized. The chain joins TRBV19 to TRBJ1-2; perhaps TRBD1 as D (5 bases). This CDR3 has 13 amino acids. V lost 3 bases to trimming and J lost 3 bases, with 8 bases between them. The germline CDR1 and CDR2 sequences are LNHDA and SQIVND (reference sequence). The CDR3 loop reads CASSIGTDYGYTF. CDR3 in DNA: TGTGCCAGTAGTATCGGGACGGACTATGGCTACACCTTC. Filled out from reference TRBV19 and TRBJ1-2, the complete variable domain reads DGGITQSPKYLFRKEGQNVTLSCEQNLNHDAMYWYRQDPGQGLRLIYYSQIVNDFQKGDIAEGYSVSREKKESFPLTVTSAQKNPTAFYLCASSIGTDYGYTFGSGTRLTVV.

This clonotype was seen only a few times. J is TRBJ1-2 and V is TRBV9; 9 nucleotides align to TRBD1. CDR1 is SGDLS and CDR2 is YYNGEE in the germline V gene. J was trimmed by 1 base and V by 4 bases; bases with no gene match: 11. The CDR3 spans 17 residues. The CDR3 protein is CASSSWDREGVNYGYTF. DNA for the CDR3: TGTGCCAGCAGCAGCTGGGACAGGGAGGGGGTTAACTATGGCTACACCTTC.

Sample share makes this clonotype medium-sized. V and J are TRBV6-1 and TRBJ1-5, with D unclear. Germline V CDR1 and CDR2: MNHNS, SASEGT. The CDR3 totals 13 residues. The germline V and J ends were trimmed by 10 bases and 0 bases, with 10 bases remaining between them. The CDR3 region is CATLVFSNQPQHF. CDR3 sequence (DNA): TGTGCCACCCTGGTATTTAGCAATCAGCCCCAGCATTTT.

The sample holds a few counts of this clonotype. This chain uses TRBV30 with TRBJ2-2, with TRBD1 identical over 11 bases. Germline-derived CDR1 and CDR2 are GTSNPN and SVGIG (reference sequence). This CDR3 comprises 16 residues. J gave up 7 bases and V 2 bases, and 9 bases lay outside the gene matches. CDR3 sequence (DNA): TGTGCCTGGAGTCCGAGGTGGACAGGGGGCGGCGGGGAGCTGTTTTTT. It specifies CAWSPRWTGGGGELFF. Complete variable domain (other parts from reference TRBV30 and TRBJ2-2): SQTIHQWPATLVQPVGSPLSLECTVEGTSNPNLYWYRQAAGRGLQLLFYSVGIGQISSEVPQNLSASRPQDRQFILSSKKLLLSDSGFYLCAWSPRWTGGGGELFFGEGSRLTVL.

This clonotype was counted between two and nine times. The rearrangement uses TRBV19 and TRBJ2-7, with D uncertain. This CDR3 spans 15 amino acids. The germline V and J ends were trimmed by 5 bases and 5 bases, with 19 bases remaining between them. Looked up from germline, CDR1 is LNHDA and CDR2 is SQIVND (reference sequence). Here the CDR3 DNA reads TGTGCCAGTAGTTCCCAGGTGACAAAGGCTGACGAGCAGTACTTC. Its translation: CASSSQVTKADEQYF.

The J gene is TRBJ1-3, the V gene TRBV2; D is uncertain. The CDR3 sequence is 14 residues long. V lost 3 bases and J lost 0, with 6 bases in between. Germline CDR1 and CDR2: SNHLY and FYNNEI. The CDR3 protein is CASSDTRSGNTIYF. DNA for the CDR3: TGTGCCAGCAGTGACACCCGCTCTGGAAACACCATATATTTT. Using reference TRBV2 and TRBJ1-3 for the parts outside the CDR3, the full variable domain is EPEVTQTPSHQVTQMGQEVILRCVPISNHLYFYWYRQILGQKVEFLVSFYNNEISEKSEIFDDQFSVERPDGSNFTLKIRSTKLEDSAMYFCASSDTRSGNTIYFGEGSWLTVV.

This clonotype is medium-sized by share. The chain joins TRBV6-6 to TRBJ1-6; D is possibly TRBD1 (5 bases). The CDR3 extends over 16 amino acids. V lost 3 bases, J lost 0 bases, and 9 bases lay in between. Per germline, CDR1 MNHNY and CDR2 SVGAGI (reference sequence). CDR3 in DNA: TGTGCCAGCAGTTATGAGGGGTTCTCCTATAATTCACCCCTCCACTTT. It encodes CASSYEGFSYNSPLHF.